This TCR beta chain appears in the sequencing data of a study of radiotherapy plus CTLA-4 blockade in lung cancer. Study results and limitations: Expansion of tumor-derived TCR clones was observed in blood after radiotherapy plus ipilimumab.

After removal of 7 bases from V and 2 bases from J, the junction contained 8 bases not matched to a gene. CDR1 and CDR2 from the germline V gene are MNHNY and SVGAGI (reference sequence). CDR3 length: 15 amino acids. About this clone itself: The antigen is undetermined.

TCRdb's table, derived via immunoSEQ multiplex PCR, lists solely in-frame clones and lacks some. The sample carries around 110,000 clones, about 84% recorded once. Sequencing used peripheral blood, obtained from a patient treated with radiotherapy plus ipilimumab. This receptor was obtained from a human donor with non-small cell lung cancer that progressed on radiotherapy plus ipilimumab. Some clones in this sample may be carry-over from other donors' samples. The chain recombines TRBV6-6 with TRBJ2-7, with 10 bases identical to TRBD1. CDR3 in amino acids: CASTQRDRGPYEQYF. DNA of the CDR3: TGTGCCAGCACCCAAAGGGACAGGGGCCCCTACGAGCAGTACTTC.